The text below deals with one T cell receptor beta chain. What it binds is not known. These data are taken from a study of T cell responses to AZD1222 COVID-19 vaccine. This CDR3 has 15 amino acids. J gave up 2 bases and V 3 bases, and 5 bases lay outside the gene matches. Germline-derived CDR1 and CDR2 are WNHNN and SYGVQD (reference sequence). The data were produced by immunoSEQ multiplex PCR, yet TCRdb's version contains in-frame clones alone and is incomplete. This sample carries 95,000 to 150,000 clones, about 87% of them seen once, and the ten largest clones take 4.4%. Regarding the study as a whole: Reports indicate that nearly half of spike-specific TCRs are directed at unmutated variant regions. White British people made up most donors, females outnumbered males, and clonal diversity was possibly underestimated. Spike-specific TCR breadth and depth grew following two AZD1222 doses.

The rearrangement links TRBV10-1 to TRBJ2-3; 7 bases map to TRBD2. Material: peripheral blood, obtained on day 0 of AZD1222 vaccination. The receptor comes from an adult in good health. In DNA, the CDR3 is TGCGCCAGCAGTGATCCAGCGGGACTCACAGATACGCAGTATTTT. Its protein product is CASSDPAGLTDTQYF.